What follows are 15 T cell receptor beta chains derived from one specimen sequenced in a study of blood T cells in healthy people across ages. With a J-beta primer mix and a sample-barcoded 5' primer, a second PCR ran about 6 to 11 cycles. One entry per CDR3 protein results from TCRdb running MiXCR on the 5' RACE reads. The sample holds roughly 900,000 distinct CDR3 sequences; about 30% are singletons and the top ten take approximately 15%. The sample consisted of blood. The receptors shown here come from a woman of 80 years or more in good health.

This clonotype was detected ten times or more. V gene TRBV12-3 or TRBV12-4 combines with J gene TRBJ2-1, with 10 bases lining up with TRBD2. V was clipped by 11 bases and J by 5 bases; unmatched bases: 9. The CDR3 has 14 amino acids. This chain's CDR3 is CAGAIAGGHNEQFF. CDR3 DNA: TGTGCCGGCGCTATAGCGGGGGGACACAATGAGCAGTTCTTC.

This clonotype was observed a few times. The chain joins TRBV4-3 to TRBJ1-3; 10 bases line up with TRBD1. Germline CDR1 is LGHNA and CDR2 is YSLEER. The CDR3 covers 18 residues. The trim removed 0 bases at V and 2 bases at J, leaving 7 bases unmatched. The CDR3 sequence: CASSQDTGQGGTGNTIYF. CDR3 nucleotides: TGCGCCAGCAGCCAAGACACAGGACAGGGGGGTACTGGAAACACCATATATTTT.

Remarks on this clonotype: A much larger clone differs by one base, so this may be a read error. This sequence joins TRBV6-2 or TRBV6-3 and TRBJ2-7; 10 nucleotides align to TRBD1. V shed 8 bases, J shed 7 bases, and the junction held 17 bases outside the gene matches. The CDR3 consists of 16 residues. From germline, CDR1 is MNHEY and CDR2 SVGEGT. CDR3 residues: CASAPLRDRGLHEQYF. CDR3 DNA: TGTGCCAGCGCCCCCCTCCGGGACAGGGGCCTCCATGAGCAGTACTTC.

This clonotype was observed a few times. The rearrangement uses TRBV7-7 and TRBJ2-2; 9 bases fit TRBD2. The CDR3 sequence is 16 residues long. Germline CDR1 reads SSHAT; CDR2 reads FNYEAQ (reference sequence). Trimming removed 5 bases from V and 0 bases from J; junction bases left unmatched: 4. CDR3 nucleotide sequence: TGTGCCAGCAGCCCGCTAGCGGGATCGAACACCGGGGAGCTGTTTTTT. Protein sequence: CASSPLAGSNTGELFF.

This clonotype appeared many times. This chain joins TRBV3-1 and TRBJ2-1, with 9 bases that match TRBD1. Germline lookup yields CDR1 LGHDT and CDR2 YNNKEL (reference sequence). This CDR3 has 15 amino acids. V shed 2 bases and J 7 bases; nucleotides not matched to a gene: 6. The CDR3 is CASSQPRQGGNEQFF. CDR3 DNA sequence: TGTGCCAGCAGCCAACCCCGACAGGGGGGGAATGAGCAGTTCTTC.

The genes are TRBV5-1 and TRBJ1-1; no firm D call. The CDR3 runs 13 residues. V dropped 6 bases and J dropped 0 bases, with 9 bases sitting between them. CDR1 SGHRS and CDR2 YFSETQ come from the germline V gene. The CDR3 DNA follows: TGCGCCAGCATGTCCTTGATGAACACTGAAGCTTTCTTT. It is translated as CASMSLMNTEAFF.

This clonotype was observed many times. The chain recombines TRBV11-2 with TRBJ2-3; D uncertain. The ends were cut back, 1 base at V and 2 bases at J, with 16 bases in the middle. The CDR3 sequence is 17 residues long. Germline CDR1 reads SGHAT; CDR2 reads FQNNGV. In DNA, the CDR3 is TGTGCCAGCAGCTTAGGTCAGGCACCTCGATTCACAGATACGCAGTATTTT. It yields the protein CASSLGQAPRFTDTQYF.

To note about this clonotype: This is likely a read error, given that the CDR3 carries no conserved phenylalanine or tryptophan at its end. The genes are TRBV6-2 or TRBV6-3 and TRBJ1-5; D is perhaps TRBD1 (6 bases). The CDR3 covers 16 residues. The germline gives CDR1 MNHEY, CDR2 SVGEGT. Trimming pared 0 bases from V and 6 bases from J, leaving 15 bases between. The CDR3, as DNA: TGTGCCAGCAGTTACTCGAGATGGGGGGCAGGTCAGCCCCAGCATGTT. Translation gives CASSYSRWGAGQPQHV.

This clonotype was counted at least ten times. The chain links TRBV6-1 to TRBJ2-1; 7 nucleotides match TRBD1. Germline CDR1 reads MNHNS; CDR2 reads SASEGT. V was pared by 3 bases and J by 4 bases, with 3 bases of the junction left unmatched. CDR3 length equals 14 residues. CDR3 bases: TGTGCCAGCAGTGATACGGGACAGTACAATGAGCAGTTCTTC. Translating it yields CASSDTGQYNEQFF.

This clonotype is a singleton in its sample. The chain joins TRBV7-8 to TRBJ2-1; 8 nucleotides agree with TRBD2. The CDR3 spans 15 residues. Germline CDR1 and CDR2: SGHVS and FQNEAQ. The V gene end was trimmed by 1 base and the J gene end by 5 bases; junction bases not matched to a gene: 4. The CDR3 nucleotides read TGTGCCAGCAGCTTAGAGCGGGGGCACGACAATGAGCAGTTCTTC. Encoded protein: CASSLERGHDNEQFF.

Details on this clonotype: This sequence may be a read error, since a much larger clone differs from it by one base. The CDR3, as DNA: TGTGCCAGCCCACCTGTAGGGGACCAAGAGACCCAGTACTTC. Amino acids: CASPPVGDQETQYF. The chain recombines TRBV18 with TRBJ2-5; possible D gene TRBD1, 5 bases. Germline V CDR1 and CDR2: KGHSH, LQKENI. This CDR3 is 14 amino acids long.

The genes are TRBV7-2 and TRBJ2-1, with 8 bases lining up with TRBD2. This CDR3 has 15 residues. CDR1 is SGHTA, CDR2 FQGNSA, per germline. Trimming cost V 1 base and J 7 bases; bases outside gene matches: 6. The CDR3 bases are TGTGCCAGCAGCTTAGATAACGGGAGGGGGAATGAGCAGTTCTTC. Its protein is CASSLDNGRGNEQFF.

This clonotype was observed many times. This chain links TRBV20-1 with TRBJ2-3; 7 bases match TRBD1. V dropped 4 bases and J dropped 5; count of bases not matched to a gene: 3. The germline V gene has CDR1 DFQATT and CDR2 SNEGSKA (reference sequence). This CDR3 is 12 amino acids long. CDR3 region: CSAKDRVDTQYF. In DNA, the CDR3 is TGCAGTGCTAAAGACAGGGTAGATACGCAGTATTTT.

This clonotype was seen repeatedly, ten times or more. This chain uses TRBV20-1 with TRBJ2-7; D might be TRBD1 (6 bases). Germline V lookup: CDR1 DFQATT, CDR2 SNEGSKA (reference sequence). V was shortened by 5 bases and J by 3 bases, with 17 bases between the two germline ends. CDR3 length equals 14 residues. CDR3 DNA sequence: TGCAGTGCTGGGGGCCGGGACGTAATCTACGAGCAGTACTTC. Translating it yields CSAGGRDVIYEQYF.

V gene TRBV4-3 combines with J gene TRBJ1-4; D not certain. The CDR3 has 15 amino acids. Germline assignment: CDR1 LGHNA and CDR2 YSLEER. V dropped 4 bases and J dropped 7 bases, with 16 bases sitting between them. CDR3 in DNA: TGCGCCAGCAGCCCCCAATTTGACACGAGTGAAAAACTGTTTTTT. Encoded protein: CASSPQFDTSEKLFF.